This T cell receptor (beta chain) was identified during a study of T-cell memory formation after mild COVID-19. One entry per CDR3 protein, called by TCRdb with MiXCR from the 5' RACE reads. The sample contains about 30,000 distinct CDR3 sequences, roughly 12% of which appear only once. CDR1 and CDR2 from the germline V gene are MNHEY and SMNVEV (reference sequence). This CDR3 comprises 16 residues. The J segment lost 4 bases and the V segment lost 8 bases, leaving 13 bases of the junction unmatched. This clonotype has ten or more counts. This TCR came from an adult woman who had mild COVID-19 (a few samples of this study predate the infection). Cell type and time point are not known. The V and J genes are TRBV27 and TRBJ2-1; 8 nucleotides agree with TRBD2. The sample taken for sequencing was PBMCs or a T cell subset sorted from them (not recorded which). The CDR3 region has the DNA TGTGCCAGCGGGACCCCCAGTACTAGCGGTTACAATGAGCAGTTCTTC. Its protein product is CASGTPSTSGYNEQFF.